The 30 T cell receptor beta chains below were found in one sample sequenced in a study of cytomegalovirus exposure and HLA in healthy donors. This PCR relied on a set of 60 Vbeta primers and 13 Jbeta primers. Only in-frame clones appear in the TCRdb table, and some are missing; sequencing was by immunoSEQ multiplex PCR. The sample lists some 130,000 clones; about four fifths were seen once. Sequenced input: PBMCs. The receptors here all came from a man aged 25 to 40 in good health.

The gene calls are TRBV7-9 and TRBJ1-4; 9 bases map to TRBD1. The trim removed 1 base at V and 7 bases at J, leaving 4 bases unmatched. The CDR3 length is 15 residues. The germline V gene encodes CDR1 SEHNR and CDR2 FQNEAQ (reference sequence). In DNA, the CDR3 is TGTGCCAGCAGCTTAGGGGGACAGGGCCCTGAAAAACTGTTTTTT. Residues: CASSLGGQGPEKLFF.

This clone occurred once. J is TRBJ1-1 and V is TRBV19; D gene uncertain. The CDR3 totals 15 residues. Per germline, CDR1 LNHDA and CDR2 SQIVND (reference sequence). V dropped 6 bases and J dropped 2 bases, with 16 bases sitting between them. The CDR3 protein is CASSVKPGANTEAFF. CDR3 bases: TGTGCCAGTAGCGTTAAGCCGGGAGCAAACACTGAAGCTTTCTTT.

The gene calls are TRBV5-1 and TRBJ2-5; TRBD2 matches at 12 bases. Germline CDR1 reads SGHRS; CDR2 reads YFSETQ. The ends lost 7 bases at V and 5 bases at J; junction bases unmatched: 9. This CDR3 has 15 amino acids. The CDR3 region has the DNA TGCGCCAGCCGCCTAGCGGGAGGGACAAGGGAGACCCAGTACTTC. Translating gives CASRLAGGTRETQYF.

The chain has TRBV7-3 and TRBJ2-1; D is uncertain. Trimming removed 5 bases from V and 7 bases from J, with 12 bases in between. The CDR3 runs to 13 residues. CDR1 and CDR2 from the germline V gene are SGHTA and FQGTGA. The CDR3: CASSPPGFNEQFF. Written as DNA, the CDR3 is TGTGCCAGCAGCCCCCCCGGGTTTAATGAGCAGTTCTTC. Combining the CDR3 with reference TRBV7-3 and TRBJ2-1 gives the whole variable domain GAGVSQTPSNKVTEKGKYVELRCDPISGHTALYWYRQSLGQGPEFLIYFQGTGAADDSGLPNDRFFAVRPEGSVSTLKIQRTERGDSAVYLCASSPPGFNEQFFGPGTRLTVL.

The chain uses TRBV25-1 and TRBJ1-5; TRBD1 is a possible D gene (5 bases). Looked up from germline, CDR1 is MGHDK and CDR2 is SYGVNS. The CDR3 runs to 13 residues. Trimming cost V 3 bases and J 4 bases, with 7 bases left between them. The CDR3 loop is CASSDAGNQPQHF. DNA for the CDR3: TGTGCCAGCAGTGATGCAGGGAATCAGCCCCAGCATTTT.

This chain connects TRBV15 to TRBJ2-1, with TRBD2 matching over 10 bases. CDR1 is LNHNV and CDR2 is YYDKDF in the germline V gene (reference sequence). The CDR3 length is 18 residues. Germline trimming cut 0 bases from V and 1 base from J; bases unmatched to any gene: 6. CDR3 in DNA: TGTGCCACCAGCAGAGATTGGAGGACTAGCGGATCCTACAATGAGCAGTTCTTC. Its protein product is CATSRDWRTSGSYNEQFF.

This clone turned up a few times. The chain employs TRBV13 and TRBJ1-5, with 7 bases identical to TRBD1. Losses at the gene ends were 3 bases for V and 11 bases for J; bases not matched to a gene: 4. This CDR3 is built from 12 residues. The germline V gene has CDR1 PRHDT and CDR2 FYEKMQ (reference sequence). The CDR3 region has the DNA TGTGCCAGCAGCTTCGGGCAGGGGGCCCAGCATTTT. This translates into CASSFGQGAQHF. Full variable domain (remainder filled in from reference TRBV13 and TRBJ1-5): AAGVIQSPRHLIKEKRETATLKCYPIPRHDTVYWYQQGPGQDPQFLISFYEKMQSDKGSIPDRFSAQQFSDYHSELNMSSLELGDSALYFCASSFGQGAQHFGDGTRLSIL.

This clone has just a few counts. The gene calls are TRBV9 and TRBJ2-5, with D possibly matching TRBD1 (6 bases). CDR1 is SGDLS and CDR2 is YYNGEE in the germline V gene. The CDR3 is made up of 15 amino acids. Trimming cost V 3 bases and J 2 bases, with 14 bases left between them. CDR3 nucleotide sequence: TGTGCCAGCAGCGCCGACGGGACATTTCAAGAGACCCAGTACTTC. As protein: CASSADGTFQETQYF.

CDR3 amino acids: CATSRDWGSGANVLTF. CDR3 sequence (DNA): TGTGCCACCAGCAGAGATTGGGGCTCAGGGGCCAACGTCCTGACTTTC. The chain couples TRBV15 to TRBJ2-6; possibly TRBD1 for D (5 bases). This CDR3 has 16 residues. The ends were cut back, 0 bases at V and 4 bases at J, with 10 bases in the middle. Germline CDR1 reads LNHNV; CDR2 reads YYDKDF (reference sequence).

This clone was observed a few times. J is TRBJ2-6 and V is TRBV27, with 10 positions matching TRBD2. CDR3 length: 18 amino acids. The junction had 8 bases not matched to a gene; V was cut back by 6 bases and J by 0 bases. The germline CDR1 and CDR2 sequences are MNHEY and SMNVEV (reference sequence). CDR3 amino acids: CASSPVSGRGSGANVLTF. In DNA, the CDR3 is TGTGCCAGCAGCCCCGTGAGCGGGAGGGGCTCTGGGGCCAACGTCCTGACTTTC.

The rearrangement links TRBV5-1 to TRBJ1-1; D is possibly TRBD1 (5 bases). V gave up 4 bases and J gave up 1 base, with 14 bases separating them. Germline V lookup: CDR1 SGHRS, CDR2 YFSETQ. The CDR3 length is 15 residues. CDR3 protein: CASSLASGGNTEAFF. CDR3 coding DNA: TGCGCCAGCAGCCTAGCATCGGGGGGGAACACTGAAGCTTTCTTT.

The sample holds a few counts of this clone. J is TRBJ2-1 and V is TRBV19; weak D call: TRBD1 (6 bases). CDR1 and CDR2 (germline): LNHDA, SQIVND (reference sequence). The V end was cut by 5 bases, the J end by 4 bases, with 9 bases between. This CDR3 has 13 amino acids. This chain's CDR3 is CASSPRGYNEQFF. CDR3 coding DNA: TGTGCCAGTAGTCCAAGGGGGTACAATGAGCAGTTCTTC.

The chain employs TRBV7-2 and TRBJ2-5, with TRBD1 matching 10 bases. TRBJ2-7 matches the DNA end more closely, so the J call is doubtful. Looked up from germline, CDR1 is SGHTA and CDR2 is FQGNSA. The CDR3 runs 15 residues. CDR3 sequence: CASSSGGTGVTEQYF. The CDR3 DNA is TGTGCCAGCAGCTCGGGGGGGACAGGGGTGACCGAGCAGTACTTC.

This clone was detected once. This sequence joins TRBV11-3 and TRBJ2-3, with TRBD2 matching over 7 bases. V dropped 1 base and J dropped 3; count of bases not matched to a gene: 4. The CDR3 runs to 15 residues. Per the germline V gene, CDR1 is SGHNT and CDR2 is YENEEA. CDR3 loop: CASSLGGRVTDTQYF. Here the CDR3 DNA reads TGTGCCAGCAGCTTAGGGGGGAGGGTGACAGATACGCAGTATTTT.

The rearrangement links TRBV7-7 to TRBJ1-1; D perhaps matches TRBD1 (6 bases). Trimming removed 5 bases at V and 5 bases at J, with 12 bases between. The CDR3 has 13 residues. CDR1 and CDR2 from the germline V gene are SSHAT and FNYEAQ (reference sequence). DNA for the CDR3: TGTGCCAGCAGCAAAACAACAGGGACTGAAGCTTTCTTT. It encodes CASSKTTGTEAFF.

The J gene is TRBJ2-3, the V gene TRBV29-1; TRBD2 matches 12 bases. This CDR3 region has 14 residues. V lost 6 bases to trimming and J lost 2 bases; unmatched junction nucleotides: 3. Germline loops: CDR1 SQVTM, CDR2 ANQGSEA. Here the CDR3 DNA reads TGCAGCGTGCGGACTAGCGGGACCACAGATACGCAGTATTTT. Its translation is CSVRTSGTTDTQYF.

The V gene is TRBV11-3, the J gene TRBJ2-7; 7 nucleotides agree with TRBD2. There are 16 residues in the CDR3. Trimming cost V 0 bases and J 0 bases; bases outside gene matches: 5. Per the germline V gene, CDR1 is SGHNT and CDR2 is YENEEA. This CDR3 reads CASSLEVGGSSYEQYF. The CDR3 region has the DNA TGTGCCAGCAGCTTAGAGGTGGGAGGGAGCTCCTACGAGCAGTACTTC.

The chain employs TRBV25-1 and TRBJ1-5, with D unclear. The CDR3 length is 13 residues. Germline V gives CDR1 MGHDK, CDR2 SYGVNS. With 6 bases removed from V and 0 bases from J, the gap between germline ends came to 6 bases. In DNA form, the CDR3 reads TGTGCCAGCAGGCGGGATAGCAATCAGCCCCAGCATTTT. Protein product: CASRRDSNQPQHF.

The chain recombines TRBV7-2 with TRBJ1-2; 7 nucleotides agree with TRBD1. This CDR3 spans 13 amino acids. The V gene end was trimmed by 6 bases and the J gene end by 4 bases; junction bases not matched to a gene: 5. CDR1 is SGHTA, CDR2 FQGNSA, per germline. CDR3 in DNA: TGTGCCAGCAGAAAGGGACAGATCTATGGCTACACCTTC. This codes for CASRKGQIYGYTF.

The chain is built from TRBV6-1 and TRBJ1-5; TRBD1 agrees at 7 bases. The CDR3 has 15 residues. With V trimmed by 5 bases and J by 4 bases, 8 bases remained unmatched. Per the germline V gene, CDR1 is MNHNS and CDR2 is SASEGT. CDR3 bases: TGTGCCAGCAGTTTACAGGGGCTCCCTAATCAGCCCCAGCATTTT. This translates into CASSLQGLPNQPQHF.

This rearrangement joins TRBV4-1 to TRBJ2-3; tentative D call: TRBD2 (6 bases). V was shortened by 4 bases and J by 5 bases, with 13 bases between the two germline ends. In germline, CDR1 is MGHRA, CDR2 YSYEKL. The CDR3 totals 14 residues. DNA for the CDR3: TGCGCCAGCAGCCCACGGACCGGGGGAGATACGCAGTATTTT. It codes for CASSPRTGGDTQYF.

This clone was detected only once. The rearrangement uses TRBV30 and TRBJ2-3, with a weak D call TRBD2 (5 bases). In germline, CDR1 is GTSNPN, CDR2 SVGIG (reference sequence). Trimming removed 6 bases at V and 1 base at J, with 17 bases between. This CDR3 comprises 15 residues. The CDR3 spells CACPIRGSGTDTQYF. In DNA form, the CDR3 reads TGTGCCTGCCCCATTCGGGGTAGCGGCACAGATACGCAGTATTTT.

In its sample, this clone was seen a few times. This chain connects TRBV28 to TRBJ1-1, with TRBD1 matching over 7 bases. Per the germline V gene, CDR1 is MDHEN and CDR2 is SYDVKM. V shed 6 bases, J shed 1 base, and the junction held 5 bases outside the gene matches. The CDR3 is made up of 14 amino acids. The CDR3 region has the DNA TGTGCCAGCAGCGGGACAGCGTCGAACACTGAAGCTTTCTTT. Amino acids: CASSGTASNTEAFF.

The sample holds a few counts of this clone. This chain uses TRBV6-4 with TRBJ1-4, with a possible D match to TRBD1 (5 bases). The CDR3 is made up of 16 amino acids. The V gene lost 5 bases and the J gene lost 8 bases, with 21 bases spanning the gap. Per germline, CDR1 MRHNA and CDR2 SNTAGT. This CDR3 reads CASSPRGGQGGEKLFF. The DNA for the CDR3 is TGTGCCAGCAGTCCCCGGGGGGGTCAGGGCGGGGAAAAACTGTTTTTT.

The rearrangement joins TRBV30 to TRBJ1-6, with D possibly TRBD1 on 5 matching bases. CDR1 is GTSNPN and CDR2 is SVGIG in the germline V gene (reference sequence). CDR3 length: 12 amino acids. The ends were cut back, 5 bases at V and 10 bases at J, with 12 bases in the middle. The CDR3 spells CAWGPGRSPLHF. DNA for the CDR3: TGTGCCTGGGGCCCAGGGCGCTCACCCCTCCACTTT.

The genes are TRBV6-5 and TRBJ1-2, with 9 positions matching TRBD1. The CDR3 totals 15 residues. J was trimmed by 8 bases and V by 0 bases; bases with no gene match: 7. The germline CDR1 and CDR2 sequences are MNHEY and SVGAGI. Written as DNA, the CDR3 is TGTGCCAGCAGTTACTCGAAACAGGGGGCGGGCGGCTACACCTTC. Translating gives CASSYSKQGAGGYTF.

V is TRBV5-5 and J is TRBJ2-3, with a possible D match to TRBD1 (5 bases). Trimming removed 0 bases from V and 6 bases from J, with 8 bases in between. CDR1 is SGHKS, CDR2 YYEKEE, per germline (reference sequence). The CDR3 is 13 residues long. In DNA form, the CDR3 reads TGTGCCAGCAGCTTGGGGGGCCTGGATACGCAGTATTTT. It is translated as CASSLGGLDTQYF.

This rearrangement joins TRBV5-4 to TRBJ2-5; D is ambiguous. This CDR3 region has 13 residues. Germline V gives CDR1 SGHNT, CDR2 YYREEE (reference sequence). V was pared by 4 bases and J by 1 base, with 8 bases between. Here the CDR3 reads CASSQTTQETQYF. CDR3 sequence (DNA): TGTGCCAGCAGCCAGACAACCCAAGAGACCCAGTACTTC.

The chain is built from TRBV19 and TRBJ2-7, with 8 bases matching TRBD1. Germline loops: CDR1 LNHDA, CDR2 SQIVND (reference sequence). This CDR3 contains 13 residues. V was clipped by 8 bases and J by 3 bases; unmatched bases: 6. The CDR3 bases are TGTGCCAGTTCTCCGGGACAGGACTACGAGCAGTACTTC. It codes for CASSPGQDYEQYF. Together with reference TRBV19 and TRBJ2-7, the CDR3 gives the full variable domain: DGGITQSPKYLFRKEGQNVTLSCEQNLNHDAMYWYRQDPGQGLRLIYYSQIVNDFQKGDIAEGYSVSREKKESFPLTVTSAQKNPTAFYLCASSPGQDYEQYFGPGTRLTVT.

The chain is built from TRBV6-5 and TRBJ1-1; D perhaps matches TRBD1 (5 bases). The CDR3 runs 16 residues. Trimming removed 4 bases from V and 1 base from J, with 16 bases in between. Germline assignment: CDR1 MNHEY and CDR2 SVGAGI. CDR3 sequence: CASSFPSSGGNTEAFF. The CDR3 nucleotides are TGTGCCAGCAGTTTTCCCTCGTCGGGGGGGAACACTGAAGCTTTCTTT.